The following is a T cell receptor beta chain sequence with its context. This entry belongs to a study of blood T cell repertoires in COVID-19. There are 13 residues in the CDR3. Germline CDR1 and CDR2: SGHDN and FVKESK. Deletions cut 4 bases from V and 9 bases from J, with 10 bases between. Sequencing used immunoSEQ multiplex PCR; TCRdb keeps in-frame clones, though not all of them. The top ten hold about 2.2% of the sample, which has 250,000 to 300,000 clones, approximately 90% seen once. V and J are TRBV14 and TRBJ1-6; TRBD1 is a possible D gene (5 bases). The TCR originated in a woman aged 30 to 39 with COVID-19, enrolled during active disease. Material: peripheral blood. The DNA of the CDR3 is TGTGCCAGCAGCCTGTCAGGGTTTTCACCCCTCCACTTT. Translating it yields CASSLSGFSPLHF.